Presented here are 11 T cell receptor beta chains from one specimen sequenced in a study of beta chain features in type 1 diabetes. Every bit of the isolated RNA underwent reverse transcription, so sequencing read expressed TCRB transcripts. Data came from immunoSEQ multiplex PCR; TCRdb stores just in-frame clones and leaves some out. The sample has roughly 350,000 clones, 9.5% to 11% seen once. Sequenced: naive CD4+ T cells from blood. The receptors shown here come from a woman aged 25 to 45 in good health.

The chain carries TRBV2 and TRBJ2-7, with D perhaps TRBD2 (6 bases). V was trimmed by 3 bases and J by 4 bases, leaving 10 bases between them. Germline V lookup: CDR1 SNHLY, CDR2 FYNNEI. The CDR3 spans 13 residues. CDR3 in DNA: TGTGCCAGCAGTGACCCGGGACTTTACGAGCAGTACTTC. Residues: CASSDPGLYEQYF.

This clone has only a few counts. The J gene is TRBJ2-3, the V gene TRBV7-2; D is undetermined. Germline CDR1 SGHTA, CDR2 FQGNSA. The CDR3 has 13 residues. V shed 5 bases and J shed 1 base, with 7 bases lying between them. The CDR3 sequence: CASSRVGTDTQYF. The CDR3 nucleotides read TGTGCCAGCAGCCGAGTGGGCACAGATACGCAGTATTTT.

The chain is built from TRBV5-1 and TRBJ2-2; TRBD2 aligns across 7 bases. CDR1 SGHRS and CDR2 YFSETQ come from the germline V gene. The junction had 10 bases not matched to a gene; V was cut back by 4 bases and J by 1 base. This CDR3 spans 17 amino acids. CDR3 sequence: CASSPRLASGNTGELFF. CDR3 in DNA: TGCGCCAGCAGCCCGAGGTTGGCTAGCGGGAACACCGGGGAGCTGTTTTTT. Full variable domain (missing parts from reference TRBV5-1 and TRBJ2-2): KAGVTQTPRYLIKTRGQQVTLSCSPISGHRSVSWYQQTPGQGLQFLFEYFSETQRNKGNFPGRFSGRQFSNSRSEMNVSTLELGDSALYLCASSPRLASGNTGELFFGEGSRLTVL.

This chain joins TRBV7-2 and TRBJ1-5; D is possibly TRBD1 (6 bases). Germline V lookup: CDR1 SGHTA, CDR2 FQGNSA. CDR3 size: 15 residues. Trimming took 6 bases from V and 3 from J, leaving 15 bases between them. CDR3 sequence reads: CASSPRGGINQPQHF. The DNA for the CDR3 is TGTGCCAGCAGTCCGAGGGGGGGGATCAATCAGCCCCAGCATTTT.

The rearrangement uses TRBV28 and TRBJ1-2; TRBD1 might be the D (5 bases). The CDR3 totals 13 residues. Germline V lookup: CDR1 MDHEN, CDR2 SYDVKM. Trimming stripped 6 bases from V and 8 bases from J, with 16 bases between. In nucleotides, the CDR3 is TGTGCCAGCAGAGCGACCGACCGGGGGGGCTACACCTTC. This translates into CASRATDRGGYTF.

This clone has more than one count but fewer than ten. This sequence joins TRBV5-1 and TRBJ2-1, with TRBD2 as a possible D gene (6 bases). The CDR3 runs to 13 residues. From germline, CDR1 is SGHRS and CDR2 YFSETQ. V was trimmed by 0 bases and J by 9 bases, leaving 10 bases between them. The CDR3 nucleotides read TGCGCCAGCAGCTTGGAAGCGGGCGGTGAGCAGTTCTTC. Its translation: CASSLEAGGEQFF.

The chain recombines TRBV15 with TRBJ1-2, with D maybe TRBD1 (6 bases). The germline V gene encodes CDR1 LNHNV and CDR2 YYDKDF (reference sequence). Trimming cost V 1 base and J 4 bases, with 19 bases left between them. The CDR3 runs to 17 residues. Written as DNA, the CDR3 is TGTGCCACCAGCAGAGGGGGGAACAGGGAATTCCTCTATGGCTACACCTTC. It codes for CATSRGGNREFLYGYTF.

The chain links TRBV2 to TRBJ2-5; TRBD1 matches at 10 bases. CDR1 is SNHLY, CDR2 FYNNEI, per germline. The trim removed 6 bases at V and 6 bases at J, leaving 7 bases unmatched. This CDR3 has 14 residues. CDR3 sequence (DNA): TGTGCCAGCAGCAACCGACAGGGGGCCAAGACCCAGTACTTC. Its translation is CASSNRQGAKTQYF.

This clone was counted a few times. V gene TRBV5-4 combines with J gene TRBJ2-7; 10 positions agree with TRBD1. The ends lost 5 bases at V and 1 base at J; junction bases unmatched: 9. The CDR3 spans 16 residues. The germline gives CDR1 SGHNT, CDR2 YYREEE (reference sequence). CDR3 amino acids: CASSPPGQGNSYEQYF. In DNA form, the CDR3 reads TGTGCCAGCAGTCCCCCGGGACAGGGGAATTCCTACGAGCAGTACTTC.

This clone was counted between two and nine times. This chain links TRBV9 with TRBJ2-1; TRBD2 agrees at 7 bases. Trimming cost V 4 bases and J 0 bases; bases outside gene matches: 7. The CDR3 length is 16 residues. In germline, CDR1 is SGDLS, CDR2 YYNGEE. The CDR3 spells CASSPGGESSYNEQFF. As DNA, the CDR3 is TGTGCCAGCAGCCCTGGGGGGGAGAGCTCCTACAATGAGCAGTTCTTC. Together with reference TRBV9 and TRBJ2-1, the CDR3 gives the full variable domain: DSGVTQTPKHLITATGQRVTLRCSPRSGDLSVYWYQQSLDQGLQFLIQYYNGEERAKGNILERFSAQQFPDLHSELNLSSLELGDSALYFCASSPGGESSYNEQFFGPGTRLTVL.

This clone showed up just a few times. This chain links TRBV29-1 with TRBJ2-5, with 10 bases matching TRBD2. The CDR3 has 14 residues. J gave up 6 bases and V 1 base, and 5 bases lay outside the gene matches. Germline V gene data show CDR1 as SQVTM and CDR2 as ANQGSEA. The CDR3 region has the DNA TGCAGCGTTGAAGGGGGGACTAGCGCGCAGACCCAGTACTTC. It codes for CSVEGGTSAQTQYF. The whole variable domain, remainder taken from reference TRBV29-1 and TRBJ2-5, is SAVISQKPSRDICQRGTSLTIQCQVDSQVTMMFWYRQQPGQSLTLIATANQGSEATYESGFVIDKFPISRPNLTFSTLTVSNMSPEDSSIYLCSVEGGTSAQTQYFGPGTRLLVL.